This T cell receptor beta chain derives from a study of beta chain features in type 1 diabetes. This clone was seen a handful of times. The antigen remains unidentified. CDR3 length equals 14 residues. With V trimmed by 2 bases and J by 12 bases, 3 bases remained unmatched. Germline lookup yields CDR1 MNHNY and CDR2 SVGAGI (reference sequence). Since all of the isolated RNA was reverse transcribed, expressed TCRB transcripts were what got sequenced. The table came from immunoSEQ multiplex PCR; TCRdb's copy has only in-frame clones and leaves some out. The sample lists 250,000 to 300,000 clones; 14% were seen once. Study results and limitations: All four CD4+ subsets of Type 1 diabetes patients contained TCRB CDR3s that were moderately but significantly shorter. Cells that show high TCR expression could be over-represented by cDNA sequencing.

Sequenced: naive CD4+ T cells from blood. The chain is built from TRBV6-6 and TRBJ2-5; 16 bases map to TRBD2. This clonotype was sampled from a man aged 25 to 45 with type 1 diabetes. This chain's CDR3 is CASSYGTSGRGKYF. The CDR3 DNA reads TGTGCCAGCAGTTACGGGACTAGCGGGAGGGGCAAGTACTTC.